Listed below are T cell receptor beta chains from one sample, sequenced in a study of T cells in Graves' hyperthyroidism and ophthalmopathy. From the multiplex PCR reads, TCRdb called clonotypes with MiXCR, one entry per CDR3 protein. This table holds 250,000 to 400,000 distinct CDR3 sequences, roughly an eighth found once. Sample: blood. The receptor source for this set is a woman aged 40 to 49 with Graves' ophthalmopathy. CDR3s include the opening cysteine and the closing phenylalanine or tryptophan. The D gene is left open where the match is weak. Rows may omit the clone size; those that give it use once, few, many or a size class.

v_call,j_call,clone_size,d_call,cdr3_nt,cdr3_aa
TRBV24-1,TRBJ2-1,many,NA,TGTGCCACCAGTGTAATGGGAGGGGGTTCCTACAATGAGCAGTTCTTC,CATSVMGGGSYNEQFF
TRBV7-9,TRBJ2-3,NA,NA,TGTGCCAGCAGCTTACGAGCAGAACTAAGCACAGATACGCAGTATTTT,CASSLRAELSTDTQYF
TRBV7-8,TRBJ1-2,NA,TRBD1,TGTGCCAGCAGCCTGAGCCGGGACAGAAACTATGGCTACACCTTC,CASSLSRDRNYGYTF
TRBV5-5,TRBJ2-7,few,TRBD2,TGTGCCAGCAGCTTGGATTCCAGCGGGGCCTACTACGAGCAGTACTTC,CASSLDSSGAYYEQYF
TRBV19,TRBJ1-5,NA,NA,TGTGCCAGTAGTATAGACCACAGTGGACCCCAGCATTTT,CASSIDHSGPQHF
TRBV27,TRBJ2-7,few,NA,TGTGCCAGCAGCCCCGGGCGGGGATGGAAGCCCCCCCTTTGGCAGTACTTC,CASSPGRGWKPPLWQYF
TRBV11-2,TRBJ2-3,many,TRBD2,TGTGCCAGCAGCTGGGGACTAACGTACCCAGATACGCAGTATTTT,CASSWGLTYPDTQYF
TRBV2,TRBJ1-5,many,NA,TGTGCCAGCAGTGAGAGACAGTGGAATCAGCCCCAGCATTTT,CASSERQWNQPQHF
TRBV24-1,TRBJ2-7,many,TRBD1,TGTGCCACCAGTGACAGGGACAGCGAGCAGTACTTC,CATSDRDSEQYF
TRBV15,TRBJ2-1,many,TRBD2,TGTGCCACCAGCACCGACGAGGGGCGGGAGAGGGATGAGCAGTTCTTC,CATSTDEGRERDEQFF
TRBV5-1,TRBJ2-1,few,NA,TGCGCCAGCAGCTTGGTTGCCTCAGCTCGCAATGAGCAGTTCTTC,CASSLVASARNEQFF
TRBV2,TRBJ2-5,many,TRBD2,TGTGCCAGCAGTTTTCGAACCGGGACTAGCGTATCTCAGTACTTC,CASSFRTGTSVSQYF
TRBV7-2,TRBJ1-1,NA,NA,TGTGCCAGCAGCCCCAAGAAGCAGGGTGGCACTGAAGCTTTCTTT,CASSPKKQGGTEAFF
TRBV20-1,TRBJ1-5,many,NA,TGCAGTGCTAGAGAATGGACAGAAGATCAGCCCCAGCATTTT,CSAREWTEDQPQHF
TRBV10-1,TRBJ2-3,NA,NA,TGCGCCAGCTCTCAGGAAGATACGCAGTATTTT,CASSQEDTQYF
TRBV7-9,TRBJ2-7,many,TRBD1,TGTGCCAGCAGCTCTGTCCCGGGACAGGGGGCGGGGGGCTACGAGCAGTACTTC,CASSSVPGQGAGGYEQYF
TRBV13,TRBJ2-7,many,TRBD1,TGTGCCAGCAGCGTTGACAGGGGCGAGCAGTACTTC,CASSVDRGEQYF
TRBV5-1,TRBJ2-1,many,TRBD2,TGCGCCAGCAGCAGCGGGACGGTGGGAGGTGAGCAGTTCTTC,CASSSGTVGGEQFF
TRBV6-5,TRBJ2-5,many,NA,TGTGCCAGCAGTCTCGACTATCAAGAGACCCAGTACTTC,CASSLDYQETQYF
TRBV19,TRBJ1-5,NA,NA,TGTGCCAGTAGTATAGGGGGGTGGGGAGGCAATCAGCCCCAGCATTTT,CASSIGGWGGNQPQHF
TRBV7-9,TRBJ2-6,few,TRBD1,TGTGCCAGCAGCTCCTCGACAGGGGGTACTGGGGCCAACGTCCTGACTTTC,CASSSSTGGTGANVLTF
TRBV10-2,TRBJ2-1,few,NA,TGCGCCAGCAACGAGGGGCTGAGGAATGAGCAGTTCTTC,CASNEGLRNEQFF
TRBV11-2,TRBJ2-3,many,NA,TGTGCCAGCAGCTTTGGGGGGCCCACAGATACGCAGTATTTT,CASSFGGPTDTQYF
TRBV5-1,TRBJ2-1,many,NA,TGCGCCAGCACTGCACTAGCTTACAATGAGCAGTTCTTC,CASTALAYNEQFF
TRBV2,TRBJ2-7,NA,NA,TGTGCCAGCAGTGTAGACAGGGAGGGAGAGCAGTACTTC,CASSVDREGEQYF
TRBV19,TRBJ1-5,few,NA,TGTGCCAGTAGTACCCCAAGAGGAGGGTATCAGCCCCAGCATTTT,CASSTPRGGYQPQHF
TRBV7-2,TRBJ2-7,many,NA,TGTGCCAGCAGCTTTTGGAGGGACCCCCCCGAGCAGTACTTC,CASSFWRDPPEQYF
TRBV7-2,TRBJ2-3,few,NA,TGTGCCAGCAGCTTAGGCGGGTGGAGCACAGATACGCAGTATTTT,CASSLGGWSTDTQYF
TRBV4-1,TRBJ1-6,few,NA,TGCGCCAGCAGCCAAGATAGTGCTTCACCCCTCCACTTT,CASSQDSASPLHF
TRBV10-3,TRBJ1-1,many,NA,TGTGCCGCAGCGGCACAGGGATATACTGAAGCTTTCTTT,CAAAAQGYTEAFF
TRBV12-3/TRBV12-4,TRBJ1-2,many,NA,TGTGCCAGCAGTCCCGGCCTGGGTGGAGGCTACACCTTC,CASSPGLGGGYTF
TRBV3-1,TRBJ2-1,NA,TRBD2,TGTGCCAGCAGCCGGAGACTAGCGGACTACAATGAGCAGTTCTTC,CASSRRLADYNEQFF
TRBV20-1,TRBJ2-3,few,TRBD2,TGCAGTGCGAATAGCGGGGGGGCGATTACAGATACGCAGTATTTT,CSANSGGAITDTQYF